This T cell receptor (beta chain) stems from a study of cytomegalovirus exposure and HLA in healthy donors (dated by TCRdb to about 2017). In the study overall: According to an earlier analysis of 550 to 750 of the donors, roughly 180 million T cells yielded 100 million or so unique TCR beta sequences and about 280 Gb of sequence data. An earlier analysis of about 620 of the donors applied high-throughput TCR beta sequencing to assess whether each TCR beta V gene segment acted as functional or pseudogenic. Among 350 to 400 genotyped donors of the cohort, an average of approximately 240,000 unique TCR beta nucleotide sequences were sequenced per donor, roughly 20% of them non-productive. The study aimed to test whether cataloging public T cell receptors could reveal signatures of past pathogen exposure. Every repertoire in the discovery cohort had been generated on one and the same sequencing platform. A separate validation cohort of more than 100 different subjects was used in addition to the roughly 720-subject first cohort. Among the roughly 400 genotyped donors, around 79% belonged to the genetic ancestry cluster associated with self-reported Caucasian donors. The number of donors typed differed by locus, with 629-630 for A, B, C, DRB1 and DQB1, around 560 for DQA1, 600 to 610 for DPA1, and some 470 for DPB1. Because of strong linkage in the cohort, roughly five DR-DQ haplotypes were treated as single units for association and clustering. To predict cytomegalovirus infection status, the study brought together high-throughput TCR immunosequencing, statistical association of individual TCRs with disease status, and machine learning. Approximately 300 gigabases of sequencing data and around 80 million unique TCR sequences made up an early release that covered approximately 650 HLA-typed donors. Rather than drawing on any new phenotypic data, the later analysis identified candidate immune exposures from TCR beta sequences and the way those sequences occurred across donors. HLA typing covered class I and class II loci at four-digit resolution. Donor age, sex, ethnicity and CMV serostatus were collected together with the repertoire data. A later genetic analysis took genome-wide SNP genotypes for 398 of the 666 donors and used that subset as a discovery cohort. The study used immunosequencing to profile the T cell repertoires of some 600 subjects and linked those repertoires to cytomegalovirus serostatus. To study patterns of TCR occurrence, a later analysis re-analyzed previously published TCR beta repertoires from around 700 donors and added high-resolution HLA genotyping. What the research found in general, with its limitations: In both the original and validation cohorts, the classifier was reported to diagnose cytomegalovirus status with high specificity and sensitivity. A further reported finding was that TCR beta sequences accurately predicted the HLA-A and HLA-B alleles for most subjects in the first cohort. The earlier analysis of approximately 590 of the donors excluded roughly 17 rarely observed V segments, including chromosome 9 orphons, because counts were too low. Linkage disequilibrium might explain the correlated functional status among segregating V segments, but an unknown experimental factor could not be ruled out. A few of the identified cytomegalovirus-associated TCR beta chains were confirmed in vitro to be specific for cytomegalovirus antigens. A later genetic analysis associated a missense DCLRE1C variant with V-gene and J-gene trimming of TCR beta chains, and an independent cohort replicated the association. According to a later analysis, parvovirus B19, influenza, CMV and Epstein-Barr virus appeared linked to several top co-occurrence clusters. Compared with equally common non-associated chains, HLA-associated TCR beta chains in a later analysis were more clonally expanded and had lower generation probabilities. HLA typing was unavailable for some donors at each locus, so association tests used only the typed subset. A group of highly shared sequence variants was considered likely to be a technical artifact of the sequencing pipeline. Specific HLA alleles were associated with 16,951 TCR beta sequences at a false discovery rate of 0.05 in a later analysis. In a later genetic analysis, fewer N-insertions in productive TCRs were reported among donors in an Asian-associated ancestry cluster than the roughly 700-donor mean. Because the 87-base-pair reads could not distinguish some IMGT-functional V segments, including TRBV6-2 and TRBV6-3, those segments were excluded. The study gave a list of about 170 TCR beta chains associated with cytomegalovirus. The cohort was sequenced for TCR beta chains only, and without alpha or paired-chain data the features that could be detected were limited. An earlier analysis of approximately 530 of the donors showed that most TCR beta V segments appeared in productive rearrangements either about 90% or about 30% of the time, which broadly matched IMGT annotations. It was suggested by the authors that the approach could potentially be generalized to other disease states and immunological phenotypes. Most TCR sequences were observed very rarely across donors, whereas some public TCRs were present in many individuals. Roughly uniform sequencing depth across donors was assumed in presence/absence analyses, although this assumption may not hold. CMV serostatus was the only immune exposure information available for the cohort. A later analysis found that TCR association rates varied across HLA loci, with DRB1 alleles showing the most associated TCRs and HLA-C alleles the fewest. Most CMV-associated TCR beta chains appeared to be HLA-restricted in a later analysis, and the HLA associations seemed to be driven largely by CMV exposure. Strong co-occurrence of HLA alleles, especially DR and DQ, made assigning TCR associations to individual alleles difficult.

V drops 2 bases and J drops 5 bases, leaving 13 bases in between. The cysteine opens and the phenylalanine closes a CDR3 of 15 amino acids. The sequence is cut down to CDR3 DNA, 45 bases in frame from base 1. CDR1 is given as MNHEY and CDR2 as SVGAGI, both from the germline V gene. Library preparation was by the immunoSEQ multiplex PCR assay. A mixture of 60 forward primers for TCR Vbeta segments and 13 reverse primers for TCR Jbeta segments was used in the multiplex PCR. The CDR3 region of rearranged TCR beta genes was amplified from genomic DNA with a multiplex PCR assay. Amplified TCR beta libraries were sequenced as 87-base-pair reads on the Illumina HiSeq System. The published analysis was carried out like this. Across the 700 or so repertoires, a later analysis counted some 80 million unique TCR beta chains, around 11 million of which were shared by at least two donors. A nearest-neighbor algorithm error-corrected the raw reads and collapsed the reads into unique sequences, merging closely related sequences to remove PCR and sequencing errors. V, D and J gene segments were assigned by aligning CDR3 sequences to IMGT reference sequences. Each retained sequence needed at least a six-nucleotide match to both a V gene segment and a J gene segment. A rearrangement was called productive if the CDR3 had no stop codons and remained in frame with V and J, and every other rearrangement was called non-productive. Following IMGT convention, CDR3 was defined as the stretch from the second conserved V-encoded cysteine to the conserved J-encoded phenylalanine. Sequences without an unambiguous match to a single V gene segment were excluded from the earlier analysis of about 640 of the donors. An earlier analysis of fewer than 750 of the donors called V segments functional above 56.7% productive rearrangements and segregating when the between-donor standard deviation exceeded 5%. A statistical classification framework was developed to diagnose cytomegalovirus status using the catalog of TCR beta chain sequences. In a later analysis, TCR nucleotide sequences were compared against IMGT/GENE-DB human TR gene sequences so that V and J genes could be assigned. In a later analysis, CDR3 sequences and most-parsimonious VDJ recombination scenarios were assigned using the TCRdist pipeline. A later analysis defined each TCR beta chain by its CDR3 amino acid sequence plus V-gene family, and excluded reads lacking a unique V-gene family. In a later analysis, around 600 highly shared, low-generation-probability nucleotide sequences were removed to address suspected cross-contamination and a sequencing artifact. For each public chain, a later analysis derived a clonal expansion index from normalized ranks of inferred template counts within each repertoire. A later analysis computed generation probabilities with a VDJ recombination model fitted to out-of-frame rearrangements, and checked the results against IGoR. A later analysis scored TCR-TCR, TCR-HLA and TCR-CMV co-occurrence with hypergeometric tests, applying a repertoire-size bias correction to TCR pairs. In a later analysis, false discovery rates were estimated by permuting HLA or CMV assignments 20 times. A later analysis grouped co-occurring TCRs with DBSCAN, adding TCRdist sequence similarity when clustering within HLA-allele-positive subsets. Co-occurrence clustering excluded repertoires with fewer than 30,000 or more than 120,000 public chains, plus five with anomalous nucleotide sharing. The source is immuneACCESS, and TCRdb retained only in-frame sequences with V and J called. Part of the clones is not carried over; for the studies checked, unresolved V genes explain less than half of this, and the remainder is unexplained. From that table come the V and J calls and clone size; the DNA was used to work out D and trimming. This sample has about 130,000 clones in its table, and 60% to 85% of those were observed once. The ten largest clones add up to around 2.9% of the sample.

The cohort was made up of under 800 healthy bone marrow donors. At the time of sampling, all cohort members were nominally healthy, though unrecorded immune exposures were likely present. The donor was CMV seronegative and was included in the group of around 320 seronegative cohort members. Every donor gave a peripheral blood sample, and the peripheral blood mononuclear cells from that sample were used for TCR beta sequencing. Genomic DNA was extracted from the blood cell samples with the Qiagen DNeasy Blood Extraction Kit. This clone has only a few counts. The clone's antigen remains unknown. Base quality data are lacking; no much larger clone is found one base away.

The receptor was isolated from a young man in good health and CMV-seronegative. The specimen was PBMCs. The rearranged chain carries TRBV6-5 and TRBJ1-5, with a weak D call of TRBD1 (6 bases match). The CDR3 region has the sequence CASSYTTGSDQPQHF. The base sequence is TGTGCCAGCAGTTACACCACAGGGTCAGATCAGCCCCAGCATTTT.